These 29 T cell receptor beta chains originate from one sample sequenced in a study of tumor-infiltrating lymphocytes in primary liver carcinoma. A primer matching the constant region was used to make TCR beta cDNA from approximately 0.45 ug of total RNA. Libraries covering TCR beta were generated through three nested multiplex PCR rounds (using a slightly modified ARM-PCR). With TRBV1-TRBV30 forward primers and a C-beta reverse primer, the first two PCR rounds were run for roughly 9 cycles each. TCRdb itself ran the multiplex PCR reads through MiXCR, one entry per CDR3 protein. In the table there are approximately 190,000 distinct CDR3 sequences, about 85% of which are singletons. DNA and RNA were both co-extracted from approximately 20-30 mg of bulk tissue that had not been sorted. The sample comprised tumor tissue from primary liver carcinoma. These receptors all come from a man aged 40-50 years with primary liver carcinoma and hepatitis B virus infection.

This clonotype was recorded a few times. The junction shows a germline mismatch at one end, possibly a read error. The rearrangement joins TRBV30 to TRBJ2-2; D remains ambiguous. The germline V gene encodes CDR1 GTSNPN and CDR2 SVGIG (reference sequence). CDR3 length equals 12 residues. In nucleotides, the CDR3 is TGTGTCTGGGGTCCCAACACCGGGGAGCTGTTTTTT. Translating it yields CVWGPNTGELFF.

As to this clonotype: A much larger clone lies a single base off, so this may be a read error. The DNA for the CDR3 is TGCAGTGCTAGGGCCCAGGGCGGGCAACCCCAGCATTTT. Protein product: CSARAQGGQPQHF. The chain joins TRBV20-1 to TRBJ1-5, with D possibly matching TRBD1 (5 bases). The V gene's germline CDR1 is DFQATT and CDR2 SNEGSKA (reference sequence). V was trimmed by 3 bases and J by 10 bases, leaving 16 bases between them. The CDR3 has 13 amino acids.

About this clonotype: Compared with germline, one end of the junction differs, possibly owing to a read error. The V call is TRBV29-1, the J call TRBJ1-1, with a weak D call TRBD1 (5 bases). The CDR3 length is 11 residues. The germline V gene encodes CDR1 SQVTM and CDR2 ANQGSEA. CDR3 region: CSVSPGDRAFF. CDR3 coding DNA: TGTAGCGTTTCGCCCGGGGACCGGGCTTTCTTT. Supplemented by reference TRBV29-1 and TRBJ1-1, the full variable domain reads SAVISQKPSRDICQRGTSLTIQCQVDSQVTMMFWYRQQPGQSLTLIATANQGSEATYESGFVIDKFPISRPNLTFSTLTVSNMSPEDSSIYLCSVSPGDRAFFGQGTRLTVV.

Details on this clonotype: The CDR3 carries no conserved terminal phenylalanine or tryptophan, so it likely arises from a read error. The DNA is omitted, as the CDR3 cannot be located on it reliably, and the CDR3 follows TCRdb's listing. This sequence joins TRBV29-1 and TRBJ2-1; the table calls TRBD2, which could not be checked here. Per the germline V gene, CDR1 is SQVTM and CDR2 is ANQGSEA. The CDR3 is 11 residues long, ends included. The CDR3 reads CSVEDGGEQLI.

In regard to this clonotype: Germline and junction disagree at one end, which may indicate a read error. The J gene is TRBJ2-1, the V gene TRBV24-1; TRBD1 or TRBD2 may be the D gene (6 bases each). Per germline, CDR1 KGHDR and CDR2 SFDVKD. The CDR3 contains 15 residues. In nucleotides, the CDR3 is TGTACCACCAGTGATCCACCCCCGGGGGCGGGAGAGCAGTTCTTC. The encoded protein is CTTSDPPPGAGEQFF.

This clonotype showed up many times. The CDR3 DNA reads as TGTGCCTGGTCCAGCGGGACCAACACCGGGGAGCTGTTTTTT. Translated: CAWSSGTNTGELFF. This sequence joins TRBV30 and TRBJ2-2; TRBD2 agrees at 7 bases. After removal of 5 bases from V and 2 bases from J, the junction contained 5 bases not matched to a gene. Germline assignment: CDR1 GTSNPN and CDR2 SVGIG (reference sequence). The CDR3 totals 14 residues.

This clonotype has at least ten counts. The V call is TRBV5-1, the J call TRBJ2-5, with 13 bases identical to TRBD2. Trimming at V came to 3 bases and at J to 2 bases, leaving 4 bases not matched to a gene. The germline CDR1 and CDR2 sequences are SGHRS and YFSETQ. The CDR3 has 16 amino acids. This chain's CDR3 is CASSWGLAGSQETQYF. CDR3 nucleotides: TGCGCCAGCAGCTGGGGACTAGCGGGAAGTCAAGAGACCCAGTACTTC.

As concerns this clonotype: A read error may explain this, as a much larger clone is one base away. V gene TRBV5-4 combines with J gene TRBJ2-3, with a weak D call TRBD1 (5 bases). The germline V gene encodes CDR1 SGHNT and CDR2 YYREEE (reference sequence). V was pared by 3 bases and J by 3 bases, with 14 bases between. The CDR3 loop spans 15 amino acids. The CDR3 loop reads CASSSAERGTDTQYF. The DNA of the CDR3 is TGTGCCAGCAGCTCGGCAGAAAGGGGTACAGATACGCAGTATTTT.

Points on this clonotype: A read error may account for a junction end that differs from germline. The CDR3 spells CSVDQGGQPKHF. CDR3 sequence (DNA): TGCAGCGTTGATCAGGGAGGGCAGCCCAAGCATTTT. The chain combines TRBV29-1 with TRBJ1-5; D perhaps matches TRBD1 (5 bases). The CDR3 covers 12 residues. Germline V gene data show CDR1 as SQVTM and CDR2 as ANQGSEA.

In the case of this clonotype: This is likely a read error, given that the CDR3 carries no conserved phenylalanine or tryptophan at its end. The CDR3: CASNENVGGTYEQYL. The CDR3 nucleotides read TGTGCCAGCAATGAAAACGTCGGGGGTACCTACGAGCAGTACCTC. The genes are TRBV6-1 and TRBJ2-7; D is perhaps TRBD2 (6 bases). The germline CDR1 and CDR2 sequences are MNHNS and SASEGT. The CDR3 runs to 15 residues.

As regards this clonotype: One junction end disagrees with the germline gene, perhaps due to a read error. The chain has TRBV4-2 and TRBJ2-7, with a weak D call TRBD1 (5 bases). Germline V gene data show CDR1 as LGHNA and CDR2 as YNFKEQ. The CDR3 extends over 15 amino acids. The CDR3 DNA is TGTGCCAGCAGCCAAGATAAGGGGATGGGCTACGAGCGGTACTTC. Translated: CASSQDKGMGYERYF.

As to this clonotype: A much larger clone lies a single base off, so this may be a read error. This rearrangement joins TRBV14 to TRBJ1-2, with a possible D match to TRBD1 (6 bases). The CDR3 loop spans 13 amino acids. Germline V lookup: CDR1 SGHDN, CDR2 FVKESK. Trimming pared 0 bases from V and 4 bases from J, leaving 6 bases between. CDR3 in DNA: TGTGCCAGCAGCCAAGACAGGGGCTATGGCTACACCTTC. As protein: CASSQDRGYGYTF.

On this clonotype itself: One end of the junction does not line up with germline, which may come from a read error. The CDR3 nucleotides are TGTGCCAGGAGCTATCAGACAGGTCCAGATACTCAGTATTTT. Amino acids: CARSYQTGPDTQYF. This chain joins TRBV9 and TRBJ2-3, with D possibly matching TRBD1 (6 bases). Germline V gives CDR1 SGDLS, CDR2 YYNGEE. The length of the CDR3 is 14 residues.

This rearrangement joins TRBV6-6 to TRBJ2-3; maybe TRBD1 (5 bases). Trimming took 6 bases from V and 2 from J, leaving 21 bases between them. There are 17 residues in the CDR3. Germline V gene data show CDR1 as MNHNY and CDR2 as SVGAGI (reference sequence). The CDR3 region is CASRPQGTNCLTDTQYF. The CDR3 nucleotides are TGTGCCAGCAGACCGCAGGGTACTAACTGTCTCACAGATACGCAGTATTTT.

V and J are TRBV6-2 or TRBV6-3 and TRBJ2-7; weak D call: TRBD1 (6 bases). Between the trimmed V and J ends, which lost 6 bases and 5 bases, there was a span of 17 bases. This CDR3 contains 14 residues. CDR1 and CDR2 from the germline V gene are MNHEY and SVGEGT. The chain's CDR3 is CASRHRNRAHEQYF. In nucleotides, the CDR3 is TGTGCCAGCAGGCACCGGAACAGGGCCCACGAGCAGTACTTC.

On this clonotype itself: A much larger clone differs from this one at a single base, so this may be a read error. J is TRBJ1-2 and V is TRBV28; D not resolved. This CDR3 is 13 amino acids long. Germline CDR1 reads MDHEN; CDR2 reads SYDVKM. CDR3 amino acids: CTSSFRNNLGYTF. The CDR3 DNA reads as TGTACCAGCAGTTTCCGGAATAATCTTGGCTACACCTTC.

This clonotype was seen a single time. One end of the junction is discordant with germline, which a read error may explain. The chain employs TRBV12-3 or TRBV12-4 and TRBJ1-1; TRBD1 aligns across 10 bases. This CDR3 has 13 residues. CDR3 DNA: TGTACCAGCAGTGAAGGGACAGGGGATGAAGCTATCTTT. This encodes CTSSEGTGDEAIF.

This rearrangement joins TRBV5-4 to TRBJ2-6, with 11 nucleotides matching TRBD1. CDR3 size: 17 residues. Germline assignment: CDR1 SGHNT and CDR2 YYREEE (reference sequence). With 5 bases clipped from V and 8 bases from J, the junction kept 12 bases outside the gene matches. CDR3 sequence (DNA): TGTGCCAGCAGTCAAGGACAGGGGGCATCTAGGACCAACGTCCTGACTTTC. This encodes CASSQGQGASRTNVLTF.

With regard to this clonotype: Being one base from a much bigger clone, this may be a read error. This chain joins TRBV14 and TRBJ1-2, with TRBD1 matching over 7 bases. The CDR3 has 15 amino acids. The germline gives CDR1 SGHDN, CDR2 FVKESK. As DNA, the CDR3 is TGTACCAGCAGCCCCGGTGTAGGGGGCTACTATGGCTACACCTTC. Amino acids: CTSSPGVGGYYGYTF.

Turning to this clonotype: Mismatch with germline at one junction end may stem from a read error. The V call is TRBV29-1, the J call TRBJ1-2; 8 bases line up with TRBD1. The CDR3 runs to 13 residues. The germline V gene has CDR1 SQVTM and CDR2 ANQGSEA. The DNA for the CDR3 is TGCAGCGTCCGATCAGGGGGCGCCTGTGGCTATAGCTTC. It is translated as CSVRSGGACGYSF.

Notes on this clonotype: At one end, the junction sequence differs from germline, possibly due to a read error. The rearrangement joins TRBV6-2 or TRBV6-3 to TRBJ2-5; a weak D match, TRBD1 (5 bases). The CDR3 runs 14 residues. CDR1 and CDR2 from the germline V gene are MNHEY and SVGEGT. CDR3 loop: CVSSSQTVMETQYF. CDR3 sequence (DNA): TGTGTCAGCAGTTCACAGACAGTTATGGAGACTCAGTACTTC.

The rearrangement uses TRBV24-1 and TRBJ2-3; D possibly corresponds to TRBD2 (5 bases). CDR1 KGHDR and CDR2 SFDVKD come from the germline V gene. Trimming pared 1 base from V and 6 bases from J, leaving 13 bases between. The CDR3 has 15 residues. CDR3 DNA sequence: TGTGCCACCAGTGATTTTCGAAGACTACAGGATACGCAGTATTTT. This codes for CATSDFRRLQDTQYF.

This clonotype was counted many times. This CDR3 reads CASSLAGRRSTDTQYF. CDR3 sequence (DNA): TGCGCCAGCAGCTTGGCGGGCAGGCGTAGCACAGATACGCAGTATTTT. The rearrangement joins TRBV5-1 to TRBJ2-3; no definite D call. The ends were cut back, 0 bases at V and 0 bases at J, with 11 bases in the middle. Germline assignment: CDR1 SGHRS and CDR2 YFSETQ. The length of the CDR3 is 16 residues.

This clonotype was counted many times. V usage is TRBV29-1 and J usage is TRBJ1-2; D unclear. CDR3 length: 13 residues. The germline V gene encodes CDR1 SQVTM and CDR2 ANQGSEA. The V end lost 5 bases, the J end lost 2 bases, and 12 bases lay between the germline ends. Written as DNA, the CDR3 is TGCAGCGTTCCTGGAGTTGGAAACTATGGCTACACCTTC. This sequence encodes CSVPGVGNYGYTF.

This chain uses TRBV4-2 with TRBJ2-3; a weak D match, TRBD1 (5 bases). CDR3 size: 15 residues. V was trimmed by 0 bases and J by 4 bases, leaving 11 bases between them. CDR1 LGHNA and CDR2 YNFKEQ come from the germline V gene. The DNA of the CDR3 is TGTGCCAGCAGCCAAGACAAAAGGGGTGCAGATACGCAGTATTTT. It specifies CASSQDKRGADTQYF.

This chain links TRBV12-3 or TRBV12-4 with TRBJ1-6; 8 bases match TRBD1. CDR3 length: 15 amino acids. CDR3 DNA: TGTGGCGGCAGCCGGGACAGGAGAGCAGGGTCACCCCTCCACTTT. Protein product: CGGSRDRRAGSPLHF.

As to this clonotype: Sequence at one end of the junction differs from germline and may be a read error. The chain carries TRBV29-1 and TRBJ2-3; tentatively, D is TRBD2 (7 bases). CDR3 length equals 14 residues. Germline V CDR1 and CDR2: SQVTM, ANQGSEA. The CDR3 DNA follows: TGCACAGTGGGGGCCATCGGGAGGCCAGATACCCAGTATTTT. Translated, it gives CTVGAIGRPDTQYF.

The genes are TRBV6-5 and TRBJ2-1, with D perhaps TRBD1 or TRBD2 (6 bases each). Trimming pared 10 bases from V and 4 bases from J, leaving 20 bases between. The germline gives CDR1 MNHEY, CDR2 SVGAGI. The CDR3 length is 15 residues. The chain's CDR3 is CATSLLAGTYNEQFF. As DNA, the CDR3 is TGTGCCACCAGCTTACTAGCTGGGACATACAATGAGCAGTTCTTC.

Regarding this clonotype: The missing conserved phenylalanine or tryptophan at the end of this CDR3 makes a read error likely. This chain uses TRBV6-1 with TRBJ2-3; D is ambiguous. Trimming left V 10 bases short and J 9 bases short, with 20 bases between. The CDR3 is 13 amino acids. The germline V gene has CDR1 MNHNS and CDR2 SASEGT. The CDR3 spells CAITSGYTHTQYL. The CDR3 region has the DNA TGTGCCATCACATCGGGCTACACACACACGCAGTATCTT.